These 25 T cell receptor beta chains came from one sample sequenced in a study of blood T cell repertoires in COVID-19. Repertoires were generated with immunoSEQ multiplex PCR, while TCRdb's copy carries only in-frame clones and drops some. The table lists 200,000 to 250,000 clones, 70% to 90% of them singletons. The source material was PBMCs or T cells enriched from blood (not recorded which). These receptors all come from a middle-aged woman with acute COVID-19.

In DNA form, the CDR3 reads TGTGCCACCAACCTCCGACAGGGCCCTCAGCCCCAGCATTTT. Amino acids: CATNLRQGPQPQHF. V is TRBV28 and J is TRBJ1-5, with 7 bases that match TRBD1. With V trimmed by 10 bases and J by 6 bases, 12 bases remained unmatched. The germline CDR1 and CDR2 sequences are MDHEN and SYDVKM. The CDR3 consists of 14 residues.

The chain employs TRBV6-1 and TRBJ2-7; D remains ambiguous. V lost 2 bases to trimming and J lost 7 bases, with 15 bases between them. The CDR3 spans 14 residues. Germline CDR1 and CDR2: MNHNS and SASEGT. The CDR3 loop reads CASSEPAVLREQYF. CDR3 in DNA: TGTGCCAGCAGTGAACCGGCCGTGTTGAGGGAGCAGTACTTC.

The V and J genes are TRBV28 and TRBJ1-1; no clear D. Per germline, CDR1 MDHEN and CDR2 SYDVKM. The V end was cut by 2 bases, the J end by 5 bases, with 15 bases between. The CDR3 loop spans 15 amino acids. Written as DNA, the CDR3 is TGTGCCAGCAGTTTAATGGGCTTGAAGGTAACTGAAGCTTTCTTT. Translating gives CASSLMGLKVTEAFF.

The chain joins TRBV3-1 (or the pseudogene TRBV3-2) to TRBJ2-5, with TRBD2 matching over 11 bases. V trimming: 3 bases; J trimming: 5 bases; junction bases outside the gene matches: 8. The CDR3 sequence is 16 residues long. Germline CDR1 reads LGHDT; CDR2 reads YNNKEL (reference sequence). The CDR3 sequence is CASSHVTSGSQETQYF. CDR3 DNA: TGTGCCAGCAGCCATGTAACTAGCGGGAGTCAGGAGACCCAGTACTTC.

J is TRBJ1-3 and V is TRBV30, with 7 bases identical to TRBD1. From germline, CDR1 is GTSNPN and CDR2 SVGIG (reference sequence). The junction had 8 bases not matched to a gene; V was cut back by 3 bases and J by 0 bases. This CDR3 is 16 amino acids long. The CDR3 DNA reads as TGTGCCTGGAGACTTCCCGGGACAGTCTCTGGAAACACCATATATTTT. Residues: CAWRLPGTVSGNTIYF.

The table lists this clone with a count of one. The DNA for the CDR3 is TGTGCCAGCAGCTCTCCCCGACTAGCGGGAGGTGAAGATACGCAGTATTTT. Translating it yields CASSSPRLAGGEDTQYF. The chain recombines TRBV7-2 with TRBJ2-3, with TRBD2 matching 13 bases. J gave up 5 bases and V 4 bases, and 9 bases lay outside the gene matches. The CDR3 totals 17 residues. The V gene's germline CDR1 is SGHTA and CDR2 FQGNSA.

This sequence joins TRBV14 and TRBJ1-3; D gene unclear. Germline CDR1 is SGHDN and CDR2 is FVKESK. V shed 3 bases and J shed 1 base, with 10 bases lying between them. This CDR3 spans 15 amino acids. CDR3 DNA sequence: TGTGCCAGCAGCCACCCCGTGACTTCTGGAAACACCATATATTTT. Protein sequence: CASSHPVTSGNTIYF.

V is TRBV5-1 and J is TRBJ2-1; 11 bases fit TRBD2. CDR1 and CDR2 (germline): SGHRS, YFSETQ. The CDR3 contains 15 residues. The junction had 8 bases not matched to a gene; V was cut back by 5 bases and J by 7 bases. The CDR3 DNA reads TGCGCCAGCAGACTAGCGGGAGTACTCACAAATGAGCAGTTCTTC. Translation gives CASRLAGVLTNEQFF.

This CDR3 reads CASSLSLAGSLDEQFF. CDR3 DNA: TGTGCCAGCAGTTTATCCCTAGCGGGATCGTTGGATGAGCAGTTCTTC. The chain recombines TRBV27 with TRBJ2-1, with 9 bases identical to TRBD2. This CDR3 spans 16 amino acids. Germline loops: CDR1 MNHEY, CDR2 SMNVEV (reference sequence). V was pared by 0 bases and J by 8 bases, with 8 bases of the junction left unmatched.

The chain joins TRBV25-1 to TRBJ1-2; 7 nucleotides match TRBD1. J was trimmed by 7 bases and V by 5 bases; bases with no gene match: 7. The CDR3 is 13 amino acids. From germline, CDR1 is MGHDK and CDR2 SYGVNS. Here the CDR3 reads CASSRRQGAGYTF. The CDR3 nucleotides read TGTGCCAGCAGTCGACGACAGGGCGCTGGCTACACCTTC.

The V and J genes are TRBV6-1 and TRBJ2-5; 8 nucleotides line up with TRBD1. The CDR3 runs 15 residues. Germline V lookup: CDR1 MNHNS, CDR2 SASEGT. The junction had 6 bases not matched to a gene; V was cut back by 2 bases and J by 4 bases. The CDR3 spells CASSEQLGQGETQYF. As DNA, the CDR3 is TGTGCCAGCAGTGAACAATTAGGACAGGGAGAGACCCAGTACTTC.

The V and J genes are TRBV10-3 and TRBJ2-3; a possible D gene is TRBD2 (6 bases). V lost 5 bases to trimming and J lost 4 bases, with 16 bases between them. The CDR3 sequence is 15 residues long. CDR1 is ENHRY and CDR2 is SYGVKD in the germline V gene. This CDR3 is CAISPDVPGADTQYF. For the CDR3, the DNA is TGTGCCATCAGTCCTGACGTCCCGGGGGCAGATACGCAGTATTTT.

V is TRBV7-8 and J is TRBJ2-1; 7 bases fit TRBD2. The V gene end was trimmed by 8 bases and the J gene end by 4 bases; junction bases not matched to a gene: 11. CDR3 size: 15 residues. Germline-derived CDR1 and CDR2 are SGHVS and FQNEAQ. The CDR3 nucleotides read TGTGCCAGCTGCCCAAGCCAGCGGGAATACAATGAGCAGTTCTTC. Protein: CASCPSQREYNEQFF.

The chain couples TRBV21-1 to TRBJ1-2. TRBV21-1 is tagged as a pseudogene. CDR3 length equals 13 residues. CDR3 DNA: TGTGCCAGCAGCGACGGAGTTAACTATGGCTACACCTTC. Its translation is CASSDGVNYGYTF.

The V gene is TRBV6-1, the J gene TRBJ2-7; TRBD1 agrees at 8 bases. The length of the CDR3 is 16 residues. The J segment lost 3 bases and the V segment lost 4 bases, leaving 11 bases of the junction unmatched. Germline loops: CDR1 MNHNS, CDR2 SASEGT. CDR3 sequence: CASSVTQGAKGYEQYF. The CDR3 DNA reads TGTGCCAGCAGTGTAACTCAGGGGGCGAAAGGCTACGAGCAGTACTTC.

This chain links TRBV7-3 with TRBJ1-6, with D hard to call. Deletions cut 0 bases from V and 10 bases from J, with 7 bases between. Per germline, CDR1 SGHTA and CDR2 FQGTGA. The CDR3 runs 13 residues. The CDR3 nucleotides read TGTGCCAGCAGCTTAACTGGCGGGTCACCCCTCCACTTT. Amino acids: CASSLTGGSPLHF. The complete variable domain, with remaining parts taken from reference TRBV7-3 and TRBJ1-6, reads GAGVSQTPSNKVTEKGKYVELRCDPISGHTALYWYRQSLGQGPEFLIYFQGTGAADDSGLPNDRFFAVRPEGSVSTLKIQRTERGDSAVYLCASSLTGGSPLHFGNGTRLTVT.

Here the CDR3 reads CASSPGDRIYGYTF. CDR3 coding DNA: TGTGCCAGCAGCCCAGGGGACCGGATCTATGGCTACACCTTC. The rearrangement links TRBV27 to TRBJ1-2, with D possibly being TRBD1 (6 bases). Trimming stripped 6 bases from V and 4 bases from J, with 15 bases between. The CDR3 loop spans 14 amino acids. Per germline, CDR1 MNHEY and CDR2 SMNVEV (reference sequence).

V usage is TRBV29-1 and J usage is TRBJ1-1, with TRBD1 matching over 8 bases. Trimming cost V 4 bases and J 1 base; bases outside gene matches: 2. CDR1 is SQVTM, CDR2 ANQGSEA, per germline. The CDR3 has 13 residues. This chain's CDR3 is CSVGQGRNTEAFF. The CDR3 bases are TGCAGCGTTGGACAGGGGAGGAACACTGAAGCTTTCTTT.

The chain couples TRBV3-1 (or the pseudogene TRBV3-2) to TRBJ2-7; 9 bases agree with TRBD1. This CDR3 contains 14 residues. Germline CDR1 is LGHDT and CDR2 is YNNKEL (reference sequence). After removal of 4 bases from V and 1 base from J, the junction contained 2 bases not matched to a gene. The CDR3 loop is CASSRGQGSYEQYF. The CDR3 bases are TGTGCCAGCAGCCGCGGACAGGGGTCCTACGAGCAGTACTTC.

V is TRBV2 and J is TRBJ2-5; D perhaps matches TRBD1 (5 bases). V dropped 3 bases and J dropped 1 base, with 15 bases sitting between them. The CDR3 is 16 residues long. In germline, CDR1 is SNHLY, CDR2 FYNNEI. The CDR3 nucleotides read TGTGCCAGCAGTGAGCTGACAGTGACCTTCCAAGAGACCCAGTACTTC. It yields the protein CASSELTVTFQETQYF.

V is TRBV27 and J is TRBJ2-1, with D perhaps matching TRBD2 (6 bases). The CDR3 is 12 amino acids. The V end was cut by 11 bases, the J end by 1 base, with 9 bases between. Germline V gives CDR1 MNHEY, CDR2 SMNVEV (reference sequence). The CDR3 nucleotides read TGTGCCGCGGGAATGTCCTACAATGAGCAGTTCTTC. Encoded protein: CAAGMSYNEQFF.

V usage is TRBV7-3 and J usage is TRBJ2-2, with D maybe TRBD2 (6 bases). The V end lost 6 bases, the J end lost 0 bases, and 11 bases lay between the germline ends. Looked up from germline, CDR1 is SGHTA and CDR2 is FQGTGA. The CDR3 contains 15 residues. CDR3 protein: CASRTGTSNTGELFF. DNA for the CDR3: TGTGCCAGCAGAACCGGGACTTCGAACACCGGGGAGCTGTTTTTT. Variable domain in full (rest from reference TRBV7-3 and TRBJ2-2): GAGVSQTPSNKVTEKGKYVELRCDPISGHTALYWYRQSLGQGPEFLIYFQGTGAADDSGLPNDRFFAVRPEGSVSTLKIQRTERGDSAVYLCASRTGTSNTGELFFGEGSRLTVL.

The CDR3 spells CASSSPGGGNYGYTF. The CDR3 DNA is TGTGCCAGCAGCTCCCCTGGGGGGGGGAACTATGGCTACACCTTC. This chain uses TRBV7-9 with TRBJ1-2; D might be TRBD1 (5 bases). The CDR3 extends over 15 amino acids. CDR1 SEHNR and CDR2 FQNEAQ come from the germline V gene (reference sequence). The ends were cut back, 4 bases at V and 2 bases at J, with 14 bases in the middle.

The rearrangement joins TRBV4-1 to TRBJ2-7, with TRBD2 matching over 10 bases. The CDR3 loop spans 15 amino acids. The trim removed 6 bases at V and 2 bases at J, leaving 7 bases unmatched. CDR1 and CDR2 (germline): MGHRA, YSYEKL. The CDR3 sequence is CASRGNLAGAYEQYF. The CDR3, as DNA: TGCGCCAGCAGGGGGAACCTAGCGGGAGCCTACGAGCAGTACTTC.

The count of this clone is one. The chain combines TRBV7-9 with TRBJ1-2; 7 bases map to TRBD1. The CDR3 runs 15 residues. The V gene's germline CDR1 is SEHNR and CDR2 FQNEAQ (reference sequence). The V segment lost 7 bases and the J segment 2 bases; nucleotides outside the gene matches: 10. This chain's CDR3 is CASTFSRDSNYGYTF. DNA of the CDR3: TGTGCCAGCACCTTCTCCCGGGACAGCAACTATGGCTACACCTTC.